This T cell receptor (beta chain) was recorded in a study of follicular helper T cells after annual influenza vaccination. Study at large: Blood was drawn on days 0, 7 and 28 after vaccination. Across the 2013-2014, 2014-2015 and 2015-2016 vaccination seasons, some subjects were resampled. General study results and limits: ICOS+CD38+ cTfh clonality change tracked circulating plasmablast frequency change.

Method: immunoSEQ multiplex PCR; TCRdb's copy keeps in-frame clones and lacks some. In the table there are about 480 clones, 80% to 85% of which are singletons. Germline assignment: CDR1 SGHAT and CDR2 FQDESV (reference sequence). The CDR3 totals 14 residues. Between the trimmed V and J ends, which lost 5 bases and 3 bases, there was a span of 13 bases. The time point denotes: 2015-2016 season, 7 days after influenza vaccination. A note on this clone: As yet, its antigen is unknown.

This TCR was recovered from an adult who received the influenza vaccine. The rearrangement joins TRBV11-1 to TRBJ2-5; D is unclear. This specimen was CXCR5+ CD38+ circulating T follicular helper cells from blood, taken 7 days after influenza vaccination. The subset here: circulating Tfh, non-naive CD4+CXCR5+PD-1+ (ICOS+CD38+ or ICOS-CD38-). Here the CDR3 DNA reads TGTGCCAGCAGCCAAAGGTGGAGAGAAGAGACCCAGTACTTC. Translating it yields CASSQRWREETQYF.